The 22 T cell receptor beta chains below all came from one sample that was sequenced in a study of spatial heterogeneity in lung cancer. Their antigens are not known. TCRdb used MiXCR to reprocess the 5' RACE reads, holding one entry per CDR3 protein. This sample has approximately 3,700 distinct CDR3 sequences, with 5% to 6.5% found just once. Findings and caveats of the study: Counts of expanded alpha and beta TCRs within tumors tracked the tumor nonsynonymous mutation count.

Documented time point: sample taken at primary tumor resection. This sample comprised lung tumor tissue, obtained at surgery. The receptor set was obtained from a female donor with early-stage non-small cell lung cancer.

In its sample, this clonotype is medium-sized. The V call is TRBV18, the J call TRBJ2-1; 10 bases line up with TRBD2. CDR1 and CDR2 from the germline V gene are KGHSH and LQKENI. The CDR3 is made up of 15 amino acids. V trimming: 6 bases; J trimming: 6 bases; junction bases outside the gene matches: 8. DNA of the CDR3: TGTGCCAGCTCCCGTACTAGCGGGAACGTCAATGAGCAGTTCTTC. Its translation: CASSRTSGNVNEQFF.

There are a few counts of this clonotype. The V call is TRBV5-1, the J call TRBJ1-1; no clear D. Germline values: CDR1 SGHRS, CDR2 YFSETQ. This CDR3 is 15 amino acids long. Trimming shortened V by 0 bases and J by 0 bases, and 9 bases separated the two germline ends. In DNA form, the CDR3 reads TGCGCCAGCAGCTTGGAGGTGACAATGAACACTGAAGCTTTCTTT. Translating gives CASSLEVTMNTEAFF. Supplemented by reference TRBV5-1 and TRBJ1-1, the full variable domain reads KAGVTQTPRYLIKTRGQQVTLSCSPISGHRSVSWYQQTPGQGLQFLFEYFSETQRNKGNFPGRFSGRQFSNSRSEMNVSTLELGDSALYLCASSLEVTMNTEAFFGQGTRLTVV.

This clonotype was detected a few times. The J gene is TRBJ2-7, the V gene TRBV6-5; D is unclear. V dropped 0 bases and J dropped 0 bases, with 9 bases sitting between them. The CDR3 loop spans 15 amino acids. Germline CDR1 MNHEY, CDR2 SVGAGI. The CDR3 spells CASSYSSLPSYEQYF. Here the CDR3 DNA reads TGTGCCAGCAGTTACTCGTCGTTACCCTCCTACGAGCAGTACTTC.

By proportion, this clonotype is medium-sized. In DNA, the CDR3 is TGCAGTGCTAGAGGCCTCCCCGAGCAGTACTTC. It is translated as CSARGLPEQYF. V is TRBV20-1 and J is TRBJ2-7, with D unresolved. The CDR3 totals 11 residues. Deletions cut 1 base from V and 6 bases from J, with 7 bases between. The germline V gene has CDR1 DFQATT and CDR2 SNEGSKA (reference sequence).

This chain joins TRBV20-1 and TRBJ2-5, with no clear D. V was shortened by 3 bases and J by 2 bases, with 16 bases between the two germline ends. The CDR3 contains 15 residues. Germline CDR1 and CDR2: DFQATT and SNEGSKA (reference sequence). The CDR3 protein is CSASFTRSAQETQYF. Written as DNA, the CDR3 is TGCAGTGCTAGTTTTACGCGGAGTGCACAAGAGACCCAGTACTTC.

The chain couples TRBV19 to TRBJ1-4; 9 bases match TRBD1. J lost 8 bases, V lost 5 bases, and 9 bases had no gene match. CDR1 is LNHDA and CDR2 is SQIVND in the germline V gene (reference sequence). This CDR3 is built from 15 residues. The CDR3 loop is CASSARGQGSEKLFF. The CDR3 DNA sequence: TGTGCCAGTAGTGCCCGGGGACAGGGAAGCGAAAAACTGTTTTTT.

This clonotype was picked up many times. The J gene is TRBJ2-2, the V gene TRBV11-2; 7 bases are shared with TRBD2. CDR3 length: 15 residues. Germline CDR1 SGHAT, CDR2 FQNNGV. With 7 bases clipped from V and 2 bases from J, the junction kept 7 bases outside the gene matches. DNA for the CDR3: TGTGCCAGCACAACCGGGGGGACTAACACCGGGGAGCTGTTTTTT. As protein: CASTTGGTNTGELFF.

By frequency in the sample, this clonotype is medium-sized (0.01 to 0.1%). The rearrangement joins TRBV5-1 to TRBJ1-2; D unresolved. V lost 7 bases to trimming and J lost 5 bases, with 15 bases between them. Looked up from germline, CDR1 is SGHRS and CDR2 is YFSETQ. CDR3 size: 13 residues. CDR3 nucleotides: TGCGCCAGCGGGTCGGAGCGTCGGTATGGCTACACCTTC. This encodes CASGSERRYGYTF.

This clonotype counts as medium-sized. CDR3 loop: CASSPAGTSGINEQYF. The CDR3 DNA follows: TGTGCCAGCAGCCCCGCCGGGACTAGCGGGATCAACGAGCAGTACTTC. The V and J genes are TRBV11-2 and TRBJ2-7, with TRBD2 identical over 13 bases. The CDR3 is made up of 16 amino acids. CDR1 and CDR2 (germline): SGHAT, FQNNGV. Trimming removed 5 bases from V and 5 bases from J; junction bases left unmatched: 9.

This clonotype is labeled as medium-sized. V gene TRBV6-2 or TRBV6-3 combines with J gene TRBJ1-1, with a tentative D call TRBD1 (6 bases). Trimming removed 6 bases from V and 0 bases from J, with 11 bases in between. The CDR3 totals 14 residues. The germline V gene has CDR1 MNHEY and CDR2 SVGEGT. In DNA form, the CDR3 reads TGTGCCAGCAGACGACAGGTTATGAACACTGAAGCTTTCTTT. Amino acids: CASRRQVMNTEAFF.

By its share, this clonotype is medium-sized. The V call is TRBV18, the J call TRBJ1-2; 11 bases line up with TRBD1. Germline V gene lookup returns CDR1 KGHSH and CDR2 LQKENI. The J segment lost 6 bases and the V segment lost 4 bases, leaving 4 bases of the junction unmatched. This CDR3 is 14 amino acids long. The CDR3 region is CASSQGQGANGYTF. The CDR3 DNA follows: TGTGCCAGCTCACAAGGACAGGGGGCAAATGGCTACACCTTC. The full variable domain, with the rest looked up from reference TRBV18 and TRBJ1-2, is NAGVMQNPRHLVRRRGQEARLRCSPMKGHSHVYWYRQLPEEGLKFMVYLQKENIIDESGMPKERFSAEFPKEGPSILRIQQVVRGDSAAYFCASSQGQGANGYTFGSGTRLTVV.

The chain links TRBV12-3 or TRBV12-4 to TRBJ2-5; D call uncertain. The CDR3 spans 12 residues. The V end lost 1 base, the J end lost 5 bases, and 5 bases lay between the germline ends. This chain's CDR3 is CASSLVGETQYF. DNA of the CDR3: TGTGCCAGCAGTTTAGTTGGGGAGACCCAGTACTTC.

This clonotype is deemed medium-sized. V gene TRBV28 combines with J gene TRBJ1-2, with D maybe TRBD1 (6 bases). Germline CDR1 and CDR2: MDHEN and SYDVKM. The CDR3 runs to 15 residues. The V end was cut by 2 bases, the J end by 0 bases, with 10 bases between. CDR3 DNA: TGTGCCAGCAGTTTAAGAAGACAGGCTAACTATGGCTACACCTTC. Encoded protein: CASSLRRQANYGYTF.

This clonotype is medium-sized by share. The V call is TRBV20-1, the J call TRBJ2-3; 13 bases align to TRBD2. Losses at the gene ends were 6 bases for V and 2 bases for J; bases not matched to a gene: 5. The germline gives CDR1 DFQATT, CDR2 SNEGSKA (reference sequence). This CDR3 has 15 amino acids. CDR3 sequence: CSAKLAGGYTDTQYF. The CDR3 DNA reads as TGCAGTGCAAAACTAGCGGGAGGGTACACAGATACGCAGTATTTT.

By share, this clonotype counts as medium-sized. The chain carries TRBV7-6 and TRBJ2-7; no definite D call. The CDR3 has 13 amino acids. Germline CDR1 SGHVS, CDR2 FNYEAQ. Deletions cut 4 bases from V and 3 bases from J, with 10 bases between. CDR3 DNA sequence: TGTGCCAGCAGCTCAAGAATGGGCTACGAGCAGTACTTC. It encodes CASSSRMGYEQYF.

This clonotype was detected ten times or more. The J gene is TRBJ1-2, the V gene TRBV29-1; D is uncertain. Per the germline V gene, CDR1 is SQVTM and CDR2 is ANQGSEA. The CDR3 contains 17 residues. The ends were cut back, 2 bases at V and 3 bases at J, with 22 bases in the middle. The CDR3 DNA sequence: TGCAGCGTTGAATTTGGTACAGTCCTCTATAAAGACTATGGCTACACCTTC. It is translated as CSVEFGTVLYKDYGYTF.

In its sample, this clonotype is medium-sized. This chain joins TRBV11-2 and TRBJ1-3; no firm D call. The CDR3 sequence is 14 residues long. V was pared by 1 base and J by 0 bases, with 4 bases between. Germline-derived CDR1 and CDR2 are SGHAT and FQNNGV. The CDR3, as DNA: TGTGCCAGCAGCTTAGGGTCCTCTGGAAACACCATATATTTT. Its protein is CASSLGSSGNTIYF. Based on the CDR3 plus reference TRBV11-2 and TRBJ1-3, the full variable domain is EAGVAQSPRYKIIEKRQSVAFWCNPISGHATLYWYQQILGQGPKLLIQFQNNGVVDDSQLPKDRFSAERLKGVDSTLKIQPAKLEDSAVYLCASSLGSSGNTIYFGEGSWLTVV.

This clonotype is judged medium-sized. CDR3 protein: CASSGARTTIQETQYF. CDR3 in DNA: TGTGCCAGCAGTGGAGCCCGGACAACAATCCAAGAGACCCAGTACTTC. The chain combines TRBV6-1 with TRBJ2-5, with a weak D call TRBD1 (5 bases). Per germline, CDR1 MNHNS and CDR2 SASEGT. This CDR3 spans 16 amino acids. V lost 4 bases and J lost 1, with 16 bases in between.

The rearrangement uses TRBV5-1 and TRBJ1-1; the match to TRBD1 covers 8 bases. Germline-derived CDR1 and CDR2 are SGHRS and YFSETQ. This CDR3 comprises 16 residues. Trimming cost V 4 bases and J 0 bases; bases outside gene matches: 8. The CDR3 loop reads CASSPPAGGVNTEAFF. The CDR3 bases are TGCGCCAGCAGCCCCCCGGCAGGGGGCGTGAACACTGAAGCTTTCTTT.

Within the sample, this clonotype is medium-sized. The chain employs TRBV27 and TRBJ2-1, with D possibly TRBD2 on 6 matching bases. Germline values: CDR1 MNHEY, CDR2 SMNVEV (reference sequence). This CDR3 has 13 amino acids. The V and J ends lost 5 bases and 11 bases respectively, with 16 bases between them. The CDR3 DNA reads TGTGCCAGCAGTCCCCAGGTCGGCGGGAAGCAGTTCTTC. It codes for CASSPQVGGKQFF.

Sample share makes this clonotype medium-sized. The chain links TRBV12-3 or TRBV12-4 to TRBJ2-2; D is undetermined. The CDR3 extends over 12 amino acids. With 3 bases removed from V and 7 bases from J, the gap between germline ends came to 6 bases. The CDR3 is CASSFSSGELFF. The CDR3 DNA reads as TGTGCCAGCAGTTTCTCGAGCGGGGAGCTGTTTTTT.

In its sample, this clonotype is medium-sized. This chain links TRBV30 with TRBJ2-2, with TRBD1 as a possible D gene (5 bases). Germline assignment: CDR1 GTSNPN and CDR2 SVGIG (reference sequence). The ends were cut back, 1 base at V and 4 bases at J, with 10 bases in the middle. This CDR3 is built from 14 residues. In nucleotides, the CDR3 is TGTGCCTGGAGTGCCCTGGGGCGCACCGGGGAGCTGTTTTTT. Its translation: CAWSALGRTGELFF.